One sample yielded the 15 T cell receptor beta chains listed below, sequenced in a study of blood T cell repertoires in COVID-19. Repertoires were generated with immunoSEQ multiplex PCR, while TCRdb's copy carries only in-frame clones and drops some. The sample has some 200,000 clones; roughly 80% are singletons. Material: peripheral blood. The receptors originated from an elderly woman with active or convalescent COVID-19.

This chain uses TRBV28 with TRBJ1-2; the D gene is possibly TRBD1 (5 bases). V lost 4 bases and J lost 0, with 6 bases in between. The CDR3 is made up of 13 amino acids. CDR1 MDHEN and CDR2 SYDVKM come from the germline V gene. DNA of the CDR3: TGTGCCAGCAGTTCACAGGCTAACTATGGCTACACCTTC. Its protein product is CASSSQANYGYTF.

The chain is built from TRBV30 and TRBJ1-2; tentatively, D is TRBD1 (6 bases). The CDR3 is 15 amino acids. V was shortened by 0 bases and J by 5 bases, with 16 bases between the two germline ends. Germline lookup yields CDR1 GTSNPN and CDR2 SVGIG (reference sequence). The CDR3 DNA reads TGTGCCTGGAGTGTCCCCCAAACAGGGTTATATGGCTACACCTTC. Translation: CAWSVPQTGLYGYTF.

This clone has only one observation. V and J are TRBV5-6 and TRBJ2-1, with a weak D call TRBD1 (6 bases). The V gene lost 7 bases and the J gene lost 4 bases, with 15 bases spanning the gap. CDR3 length: 14 amino acids. Germline-derived CDR1 and CDR2 are SGHDT and YYEEEE. CDR3 sequence: CASGGQGIYNEQFF. CDR3 DNA sequence: TGTGCCAGCGGCGGTCAGGGGATATACAATGAGCAGTTCTTC.

The J gene is TRBJ2-3, the V gene TRBV9, with TRBD1 identical over 8 bases. V was pared by 0 bases and J by 5 bases, with 5 bases of the junction left unmatched. CDR1 is SGDLS, CDR2 YYNGEE, per germline. The CDR3 has 15 amino acids. The CDR3 bases are TGTGCCAGCAGCGTAGTATCCAGGGGGCAAGATACGCAGTATTTT. Encoded protein: CASSVVSRGQDTQYF.

The chain combines TRBV19 with TRBJ1-4; 8 positions agree with TRBD1. CDR3 length: 14 residues. Germline V gene data show CDR1 as LNHDA and CDR2 as SQIVND (reference sequence). V dropped 8 bases and J dropped 7; count of bases not matched to a gene: 9. CDR3 nucleotides: TGTGCCAGTCATACAGGGGGGAGGAGTGAAAAACTGTTTTTT. Its translation: CASHTGGRSEKLFF.

The V call is TRBV27, the J call TRBJ2-1; 14 bases map to TRBD2. The CDR3 covers 16 residues. Trimming removed 6 bases from V and 10 bases from J; junction bases left unmatched: 11. Germline V CDR1 and CDR2: MNHEY, SMNVEV (reference sequence). CDR3 amino acids: CASRTAGLAGVWEQFF. In DNA form, the CDR3 reads TGTGCCAGCAGGACAGCGGGACTAGCGGGAGTTTGGGAGCAGTTCTTC.

The CDR3 spells CASSKQTSGRAAGELFF. The CDR3, as DNA: TGTGCCAGCAGCAAACAGACTAGCGGGAGGGCCGCCGGGGAGCTGTTTTTT. The rearrangement links TRBV21-1 to TRBJ2-2; the D call in the table, TRBD2, was not verified against the DNA. TRBV21-1 is a pseudogene segment. The CDR3 is 17 amino acids.

The chain links TRBV7-8 to TRBJ2-4, with 10 nucleotides matching TRBD2. V shed 0 bases, J shed 0 bases, and the junction held 2 bases outside the gene matches. CDR1 SGHVS and CDR2 FQNEAQ come from the germline V gene. CDR3 length equals 17 residues. CDR3 sequence: CASSLAGLAEAKNIQYF. The CDR3 DNA reads as TGTGCCAGCAGCTTAGCCGGACTAGCGGAAGCCAAAAACATTCAGTACTTC.

The rearrangement uses TRBV6-5 and TRBJ1-1; no firm D call. This CDR3 is built from 12 residues. The ends were cut back, 6 bases at V and 1 base at J, with 6 bases in the middle. Germline-derived CDR1 and CDR2 are MNHEY and SVGAGI. CDR3 sequence reads: CASRRKNTEAFF. CDR3 DNA: TGTGCCAGCAGGAGAAAGAACACTGAAGCTTTCTTT.

V and J are TRBV19 and TRBJ2-1; 10 positions match TRBD1. There are 15 residues in the CDR3. Germline loops: CDR1 LNHDA, CDR2 SQIVND (reference sequence). V gave up 3 bases and J gave up 8 bases; unmatched junction bases: 7. CDR3 in amino acids: CASSIRDRGFDEQFF. The CDR3 DNA is TGTGCCAGTAGTATCCGGGACAGGGGATTCGATGAGCAGTTCTTC.

The genes are TRBV27 and TRBJ1-6; TRBD1 agrees at 9 bases. J lost 10 bases, V lost 3 bases, and 10 bases had no gene match. This CDR3 contains 16 residues. Looked up from germline, CDR1 is MNHEY and CDR2 is SMNVEV (reference sequence). The CDR3 reads CASSLRGTGWSSPLHF. In DNA, the CDR3 is TGTGCCAGCAGTTTGCGGGGGACAGGGTGGTCCTCACCCCTCCACTTT.

The CDR3 bases are TGTGCCAGCAGCTTAGGCCCAGGTCGCGAGCAGTACTTC. It yields the protein CASSLGPGREQYF. The chain combines TRBV11-3 with TRBJ2-7; D not resolved. Germline V CDR1 and CDR2: SGHNT, YENEEA. The CDR3 sequence is 13 residues long. V lost 1 base, J lost 6 bases, and 10 bases lay in between.

This sequence joins TRBV30 and TRBJ1-6; no definite D call. This CDR3 comprises 13 residues. Trimming shortened V by 4 bases and J by 9 bases, and 13 bases separated the two germline ends. The germline V gene encodes CDR1 GTSNPN and CDR2 SVGIG (reference sequence). For the CDR3, the DNA is TGTGCCTGGACCAGGATAAGAAGTTCACCCCTCCACTTT. Encoded protein: CAWTRIRSSPLHF.

This sequence joins TRBV7-8 and TRBJ2-2, with unresolved D. Trimming took off 1 base at V and 5 bases at J, with 5 bases between the two ends. The germline CDR1 and CDR2 sequences are SGHVS and FQNEAQ. This CDR3 is 13 amino acids long. CDR3 coding DNA: TGTGCCAGCAGCTTAGGGGCAACCGGGGAGCTGTTTTTT. Translating it yields CASSLGATGELFF.

This chain joins TRBV5-5 and TRBJ2-3; the match to TRBD2 covers 9 bases. This CDR3 has 17 residues. Germline-derived CDR1 and CDR2 are SGHKS and YYEKEE (reference sequence). The V gene end was trimmed by 0 bases and the J gene end by 1 base; junction bases not matched to a gene: 6. The CDR3 bases are TGTGCCAGCAGCTTGGGAGCGGGGGGATACCGCACAGATACGCAGTATTTT. It yields the protein CASSLGAGGYRTDTQYF.